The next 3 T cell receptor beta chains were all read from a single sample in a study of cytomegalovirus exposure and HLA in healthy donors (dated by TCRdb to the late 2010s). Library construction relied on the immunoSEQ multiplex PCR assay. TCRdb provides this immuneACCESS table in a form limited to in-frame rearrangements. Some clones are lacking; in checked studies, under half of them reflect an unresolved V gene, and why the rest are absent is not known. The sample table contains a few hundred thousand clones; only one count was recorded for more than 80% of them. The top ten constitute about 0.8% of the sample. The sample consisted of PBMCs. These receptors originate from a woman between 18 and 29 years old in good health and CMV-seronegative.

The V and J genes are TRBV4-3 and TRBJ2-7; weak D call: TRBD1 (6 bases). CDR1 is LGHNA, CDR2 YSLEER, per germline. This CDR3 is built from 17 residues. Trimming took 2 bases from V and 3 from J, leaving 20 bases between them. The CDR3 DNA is TGCGCCAGCAGCCAAAACCCCACAGGGTACGGCGTCTACGAGCAGTACTTC. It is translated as CASSQNPTGYGVYEQYF.

CDR3 in amino acids: CATSRDQGINYGYTF. The CDR3 DNA follows: TGTGCCACCAGCAGAGATCAGGGGATTAACTATGGCTACACCTTC. The chain recombines TRBV15 with TRBJ1-2; a possible D gene is TRBD1 (6 bases). CDR3 length: 15 residues. The germline V gene has CDR1 LNHNV and CDR2 YYDKDF (reference sequence). V lost 0 bases, J lost 1 base, and 9 bases lay in between.

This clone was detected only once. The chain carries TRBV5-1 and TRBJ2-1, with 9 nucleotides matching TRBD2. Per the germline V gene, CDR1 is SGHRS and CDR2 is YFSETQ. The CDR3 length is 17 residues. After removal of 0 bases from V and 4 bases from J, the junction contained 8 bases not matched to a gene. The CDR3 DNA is TGCGCCAGCAGCTTGGGTAGCGGGAGAGGGGTTTACAATGAGCAGTTCTTC. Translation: CASSLGSGRGVYNEQFF.